A single sample is the source of the 7 T cell receptor beta chains below, sequenced in a study of cytomegalovirus exposure and HLA in healthy donors (TCRdb year 2017). Library preparation used the immunoSEQ multiplex PCR assay. For the multiplex PCR, a mixture combining 60 forward primers for TCR Vbeta segments and 13 reverse primers for TCR Jbeta segments was used. TCRdb re-hosts the immuneACCESS table, in-frame sequences only. Its copies lack some clones; in the studies checked, an unresolved V gene accounts for under half of them, and the cause for the rest is not known. This sample holds about 130,000 clones; about three quarters were observed only once. The ten biggest clones cover approximately 2.9% of the sample. Sequenced material: PBMCs. All receptors come from a human donor in good health.

The chain carries TRBV5-4 and TRBJ2-3; TRBD1 agrees at 10 bases. This CDR3 is built from 16 residues. Germline CDR1 reads SGHNT; CDR2 reads YYREEE (reference sequence). V trimming: 4 bases; J trimming: 4 bases; junction bases outside the gene matches: 9. CDR3 coding DNA: TGTGCCAGCAGCGCACCGACAGGGGGCTTTGCAGATACGCAGTATTTT. Translating it yields CASSAPTGGFADTQYF.

This sequence joins TRBV15 and TRBJ2-5, with D uncertain. This CDR3 is built from 14 residues. The ends were cut back, 3 bases at V and 1 base at J, with 9 bases in the middle. Germline loops: CDR1 LNHNV, CDR2 YYDKDF (reference sequence). CDR3 sequence: CATSREQIQETQYF. The DNA of the CDR3 is TGTGCCACCAGCAGGGAACAGATCCAAGAGACCCAGTACTTC.

The chain links TRBV4-3 to TRBJ2-1; 10 nucleotides line up with TRBD1. Germline-derived CDR1 and CDR2 are LGHNA and YSLEER. The ends lost 4 bases at V and 3 bases at J; junction bases unmatched: 6. The CDR3 extends over 16 amino acids. CDR3 in DNA: TGCGCCAGCAGCCCCCAGACAGGGGGCCACTACAATGAGCAGTTCTTC. Amino acids: CASSPQTGGHYNEQFF.

This clone was counted between two and nine times. The V gene is TRBV6-5, the J gene TRBJ1-5, with D uncertain. Germline V gives CDR1 MNHEY, CDR2 SVGAGI. Deletions cut 5 bases from V and 4 bases from J, with 12 bases between. CDR3 length: 14 residues. The CDR3 reads CASSKPRENQPQHF. CDR3 bases: TGTGCCAGCAGTAAACCAAGAGAGAATCAGCCCCAGCATTTT.

CDR3 coding DNA: TGTGCCAGTAGCGGACAGGGCGGGCAGCCCCAGCATTTT. Encoded protein: CASSGQGGQPQHF. The V gene is TRBV19, the J gene TRBJ1-5; 8 bases are a match to TRBD1. The CDR3 runs 13 residues. Germline V CDR1 and CDR2: LNHDA, SQIVND (reference sequence). Trimming took 6 bases from V and 7 from J; bases not matched to a gene: 5. The complete variable domain, with remaining parts taken from reference TRBV19 and TRBJ1-5, reads DGGITQSPKYLFRKEGQNVTLSCEQNLNHDAMYWYRQDPGQGLRLIYYSQIVNDFQKGDIAEGYSVSREKKESFPLTVTSAQKNPTAFYLCASSGQGGQPQHFGDGTRLSIL.

As DNA, the CDR3 is TGCGCCAGCAGCTCGCGACAGGGTAGTGGAAACACCATATATTTT. Encoded protein: CASSSRQGSGNTIYF. The chain couples TRBV5-1 to TRBJ1-3; 7 positions match TRBD1. The CDR3 covers 15 residues. Per germline, CDR1 SGHRS and CDR2 YFSETQ. The V segment lost 3 bases and the J segment 3 bases; nucleotides outside the gene matches: 6.

The chain is built from TRBV29-1 and TRBJ1-1; TRBD1 matches at 10 bases. With 6 bases clipped from V and 5 bases from J, the junction kept 6 bases outside the gene matches. CDR3 length: 13 residues. Germline assignment: CDR1 SQVTM and CDR2 ANQGSEA. The CDR3 region is CSVRDRGPTEAFF. The DNA of the CDR3 is TGCAGCGTGCGGGACAGGGGCCCGACTGAAGCTTTCTTT.